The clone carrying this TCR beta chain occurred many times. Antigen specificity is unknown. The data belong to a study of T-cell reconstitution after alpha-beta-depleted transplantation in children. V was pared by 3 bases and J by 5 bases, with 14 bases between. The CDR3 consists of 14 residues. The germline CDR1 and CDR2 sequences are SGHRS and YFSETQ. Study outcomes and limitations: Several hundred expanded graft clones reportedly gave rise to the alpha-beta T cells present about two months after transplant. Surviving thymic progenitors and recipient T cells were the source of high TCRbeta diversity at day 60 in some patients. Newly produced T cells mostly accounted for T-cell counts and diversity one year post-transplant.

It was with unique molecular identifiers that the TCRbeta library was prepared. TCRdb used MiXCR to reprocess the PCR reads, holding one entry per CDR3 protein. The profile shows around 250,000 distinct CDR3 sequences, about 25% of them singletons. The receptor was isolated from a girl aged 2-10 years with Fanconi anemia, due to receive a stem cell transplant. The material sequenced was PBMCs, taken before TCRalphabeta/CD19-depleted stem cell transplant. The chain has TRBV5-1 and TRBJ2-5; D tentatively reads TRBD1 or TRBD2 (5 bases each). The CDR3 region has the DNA TGCGCCAGCAGCTCGGGACCACAAAGCGAGACCCAGTACTTC. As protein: CASSSGPQSETQYF.